This T cell receptor beta chain was sequenced for a study of radiotherapy plus CTLA-4 blockade in lung cancer. Overall study context: There were objective responses in 15% to 20% of patients, and 31% had disease control. Points from the study as a whole: In blood, TCR clones derived from the tumor expanded after radiotherapy plus ipilimumab. Interferon-beta and early blood T cell clone dynamics reportedly predicted response best.

V was pared by 7 bases and J by 6 bases, with 15 bases between. The germline V gene has CDR1 SQVTM and CDR2 ANQGSEA. This CDR3 is 12 amino acids long. People whose metastatic non-small-cell lung cancer was chemo-refractory got focal radiation along with CTLA-4 blockade by ipilimumab. A single count supports this clone. Its antigen remains unknown. The table came from immunoSEQ multiplex PCR; TCRdb's copy has only in-frame clones and leaves some out. The sample shows tens of thousands of clones, more than 75% of them seen only once. The sequence was obtained from a human donor with non-small cell lung cancer who had a partial response to radiotherapy plus ipilimumab. The source material was peripheral blood, sampled from a patient treated with radiotherapy plus ipilimumab. V and J are TRBV29-1 and TRBJ1-2; possibly TRBD1 for D (5 bases). CDR3 nucleotide sequence: TGCAGCGCGGGGGACGGGATTGATGGCTACACCTTC. Translation: CSAGDGIDGYTF.